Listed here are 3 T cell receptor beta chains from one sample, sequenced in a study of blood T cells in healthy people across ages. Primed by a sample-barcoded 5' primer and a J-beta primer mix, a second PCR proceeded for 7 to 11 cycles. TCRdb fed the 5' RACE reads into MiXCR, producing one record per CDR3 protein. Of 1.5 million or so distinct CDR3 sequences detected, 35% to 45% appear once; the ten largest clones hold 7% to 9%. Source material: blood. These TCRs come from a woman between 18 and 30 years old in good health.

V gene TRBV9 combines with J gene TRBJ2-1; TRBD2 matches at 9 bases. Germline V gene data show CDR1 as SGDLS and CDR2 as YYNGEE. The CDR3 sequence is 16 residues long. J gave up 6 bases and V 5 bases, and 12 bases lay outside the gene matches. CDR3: CASRRGGGGAINEQFF. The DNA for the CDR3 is TGTGCCAGCAGGAGAGGGGGCGGGGGGGCCATCAATGAGCAGTTCTTC.

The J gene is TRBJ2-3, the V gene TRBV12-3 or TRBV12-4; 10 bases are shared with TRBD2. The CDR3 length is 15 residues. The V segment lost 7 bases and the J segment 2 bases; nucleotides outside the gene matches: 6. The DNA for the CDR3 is TGTGCCAGCATTAAAGCGGGAGGGATCACAGATACGCAGTATTTT. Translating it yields CASIKAGGITDTQYF.

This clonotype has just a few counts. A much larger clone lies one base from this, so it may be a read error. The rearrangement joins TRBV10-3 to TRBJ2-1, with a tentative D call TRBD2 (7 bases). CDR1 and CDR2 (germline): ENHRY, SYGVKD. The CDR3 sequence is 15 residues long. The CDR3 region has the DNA TGTGCCGTCAGTGCGGGGGCCAGCTCCTACAATGAGCAGTTCTTC. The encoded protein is CAVSAGASSYNEQFF.